One and the same sample provided the 4 T cell receptor beta chains below, sequenced in a study of beta chain features in type 1 diabetes. Sequencing targeted expressed TCRB transcripts, as all isolated RNA had been reverse transcribed. Clones were sequenced by immunoSEQ multiplex PCR, and TCRdb holds only the in-frame ones, with some missing. The data contain about 340,000 clones, less than 9.5% of them singletons. The sample taken for sequencing was central memory CD4+ T cells from blood. Every receptor here comes from a woman aged 18-30 years in good health.

The chain recombines TRBV28 with TRBJ2-5; the match to TRBD1 covers 7 bases. The CDR3 sequence is 14 residues long. CDR1 MDHEN and CDR2 SYDVKM come from the germline V gene. V trimming: 8 bases; J trimming: 2 bases; junction bases outside the gene matches: 8. Here the CDR3 DNA reads TGTGCCAGCGTGAGACAGGGAGAGCAAGAGACCCAGTACTTC. Translating it yields CASVRQGEQETQYF.

This clone was recorded a few times. This rearrangement joins TRBV2 to TRBJ2-7, with 7 bases identical to TRBD1. The CDR3 is 12 residues long. The germline V gene has CDR1 SNHLY and CDR2 FYNNEI. Losses at the gene ends were 3 bases for V and 8 bases for J; bases not matched to a gene: 4. Here the CDR3 DNA reads TGTGCCAGCAGTGATAGACAGGGTCAGCAGTACTTC. It is translated as CASSDRQGQQYF.

CDR3 in DNA: TGTGCCAGCAGCTTGAGTCCTAACGGGGAGCTGTTTTTT. Its translation: CASSLSPNGELFF. The chain is built from TRBV5-4 and TRBJ2-2; unclear D gene. There are 13 residues in the CDR3. Germline V gives CDR1 SGHNT, CDR2 YYREEE (reference sequence). Trimming took off 1 base at V and 7 bases at J, with 8 bases between the two ends.

The gene calls are TRBV27 and TRBJ2-2; 11 positions match TRBD2. V shed 1 base and J 4 bases; nucleotides not matched to a gene: 8. This CDR3 has 18 amino acids. The germline gives CDR1 MNHEY, CDR2 SMNVEV (reference sequence). In DNA, the CDR3 is TGTGCCAGCAGTTTATATTTTGGGACTAGCGGCCTCACCGGGGAGCTGTTTTTT. It encodes CASSLYFGTSGLTGELFF.